This TCR beta chain was documented in a study of cytomegalovirus exposure and HLA in healthy donors. Study-level findings and limits: The authors listed 150 or so TCR beta chains as cytomegalovirus-associated. TCR sequences were mostly rare, though some public TCRs occurred in many donors. The TCR clusters that emerged in the first cohort tended, a later analysis found, to co-occur in the 120 or so validation repertoires.

This clone was observed a single time. As yet, its antigen is unknown. Generated by immunoSEQ multiplex PCR, the TCRdb table keeps only in-frame clones and is missing some. The sample holds some 120,000 clones; around nine tenths are singletons and the top ten take 1.4% to 1.5%. The CDR3 sequence is 14 residues long. Trimming took 3 bases from V and 3 from J, leaving 9 bases between them. CDR1 and CDR2 from the germline V gene are MNHNS and SASEGT. The donors were part of the validation cohort of roughly 110 subjects. That cohort was separate from the first cohort, which comprised under 700 subjects. The sequence was collected from a man aged 25-45 years in good health and CMV-seronegative. Sequencing input: PBMCs. The chain has TRBV6-1 and TRBJ1-5; D gene uncertain. CDR3 protein: CASSEARNNQPQHF. CDR3 sequence (DNA): TGTGCCAGCAGTGAGGCCAGAAACAATCAGCCCCAGCATTTT.